This is a list of T cell receptor beta chains from one sample in a study of cytotoxic CD8 clonotypes in ibrutinib-treated CLL. Sequenced by immunoSEQ multiplex PCR; TCRdb stores in-frame clones only, minus some. The sample lists around 310,000 clones; approximately 80% were seen once. Source: PBMCs, taken before ibrutinib treatment. The receptors stem from a human donor with chronic lymphocytic leukemia. The CDR3 runs from the conserved cysteine through the conserved F or W. Fields, in order: CDR3 length, V gene, J gene, CDR3 protein.

13	TRBV4-2	TRBJ2-2	CASSQPGSGELFF
12	TRBV6-4	TRBJ1-4	CASSDSWQKLFF
16	TRBV6-5	TRBJ1-2	CASSYLGQGRDYGYTF
15	TRBV19	TRBJ2-1	CASSIRRDSYNEQFF
15	TRBV19	TRBJ2-1	CASSIVGLAANEQFF
16	TRBV6-6	TRBJ1-1	CASSPGQGKGNTEAFF
14	TRBV6-4	TRBJ2-1	CASSVEREGDEQFF
13	TRBV19	TRBJ1-1	CASCASGGGEAFF
11	TRBV29-1	TRBJ2-1	CRVSAYNEQFF
16	TRBV11-2	TRBJ1-4	CASSTGAIATNEKLFF
13	TRBV2	TRBJ2-7	CASGDSYSYEQYF
16	TRBV15	TRBJ2-1	CATSRALAGGNNEQFF
14	TRBV9	TRBJ2-3	CASSTTPSTDTQYF
14	TRBV29-1	TRBJ1-2	CSVERADRNYGYTF
14	TRBV28	TRBJ2-7	CASSPGPPPHEQYF
17	TRBV18	TRBJ2-7	CASSLLGPGRSGNEQYF
14	TRBV15	TRBJ2-1	CATSRDRTSDEQFF
15	TRBV14	TRBJ2-5	CASSQNGLAEETQYF
16	TRBV4-3	TRBJ2-1	CASSQKTSGAYNEQFF
15	TRBV15	TRBJ1-1	CATSTFGQGHTEAFF
16	TRBV4-3	TRBJ1-1	CASREDRGLDNTEAFF
15	TRBV6-5	TRBJ1-1	CASSASMGGDTEAFF
15	TRBV15	TRBJ2-7	CATSSPRQGIYEQYF
13	TRBV2	TRBJ2-7	CATMEGNTYEQYF
19	TRBV18	TRBJ2-5	CASSLQGTASGTYQETQYF
14	TRBV5-6	TRBJ2-5	CASSRETSVETQYF
17	TRBV9	TRBJ2-2	CASSGGLAGVFAGELFF
13	TRBV5-8	TRBJ1-2	CASSQRGNYGYTF
14	TRBV4-1	TRBJ1-2	CASSQDGSNYGYTF
14	TRBV6-1	TRBJ2-1	CASSGQRGYNEQFF
16	TRBV27	TRBJ1-2	CASSLFAGDHNYGYTF
14	TRBV7-9	TRBJ1-5	CASSLDRANQPQHF
14	TRBV10-1	TRBJ2-1	CASTATIGSREQFF
13	TRBV4-2	TRBJ2-3	CASSPPGTDTQYF
14	TRBV18	TRBJ2-3	CASSPEGVVDTQYF
14	TRBV9	TRBJ2-2	CASSGLTGSGELFF
12	TRBV2	TRBJ2-5	CASKTDQETQYF
13	TRBV11-1	TRBJ2-5	CASSRDYQETQYF
16	TRBV4-3	TRBJ2-2	CASSQDPGRNTGELFF
13	TRBV7-6	TRBJ1-1	CASSKDSNTEAFF
13	TRBV27	TRBJ2-7	CASSFVVPYEQYF
15	TRBV5-1	TRBJ1-2	CASSLPGTGIYGYTF
14	TRBV30	TRBJ2-7	CAWSVHPSSYEQYF
14	TRBV7-2	TRBJ2-5	CASSRVGSVETQYF
13	TRBV19	TRBJ2-7	CASSPGTPVEQYF
18	TRBV18	TRBJ2-6	CASSRTVRGRSGANVLTF
13	TRBV29-1	TRBJ1-5	CSVTLGGNQPQHF
13	TRBV19	TRBJ2-2	CASSTDGPEELFF
13	TRBV7-2	TRBJ2-5	CASSLGQGETQYF
12	TRBV28	TRBJ1-2	CASSYSRGGYTF
13	TRBV5-6	TRBJ2-7	CASSFGADYEQYF
15	TRBV10-1	TRBJ2-5	CASSTSLRPGETQYF